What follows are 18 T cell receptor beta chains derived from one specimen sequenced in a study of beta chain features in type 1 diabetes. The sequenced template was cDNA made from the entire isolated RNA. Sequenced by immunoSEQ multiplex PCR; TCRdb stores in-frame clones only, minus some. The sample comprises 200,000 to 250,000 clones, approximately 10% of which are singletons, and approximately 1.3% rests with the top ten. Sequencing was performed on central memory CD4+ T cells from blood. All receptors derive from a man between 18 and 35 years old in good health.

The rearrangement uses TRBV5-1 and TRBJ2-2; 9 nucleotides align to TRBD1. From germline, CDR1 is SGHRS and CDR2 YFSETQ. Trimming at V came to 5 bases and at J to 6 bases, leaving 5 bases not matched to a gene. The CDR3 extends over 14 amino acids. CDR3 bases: TGCGCCAGCAGGCCATGGACAGGGGCCGGGGAGCTGTTTTTT. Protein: CASRPWTGAGELFF.

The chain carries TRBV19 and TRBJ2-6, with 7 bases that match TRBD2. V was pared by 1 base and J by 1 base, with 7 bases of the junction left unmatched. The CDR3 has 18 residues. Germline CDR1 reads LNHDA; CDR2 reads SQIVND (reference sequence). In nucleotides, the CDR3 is TGTGCCAGTAGTATAGTCGGCGGGAGTAGGTCTGGGGCCAACGTCCTGACTTTC. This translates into CASSIVGGSRSGANVLTF.

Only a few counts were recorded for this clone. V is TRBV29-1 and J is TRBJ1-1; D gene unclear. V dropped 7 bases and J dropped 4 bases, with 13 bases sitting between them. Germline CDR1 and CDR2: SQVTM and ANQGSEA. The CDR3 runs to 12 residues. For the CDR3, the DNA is TGCAGCGCTATTTTTACCATCACTGAAGCTTTCTTT. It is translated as CSAIFTITEAFF.

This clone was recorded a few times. The CDR3 bases are TGTGCCAGCTTCCCCTCAGGGGATGCCGAAGCTTTCTTT. As protein: CASFPSGDAEAFF. The V and J genes are TRBV18 and TRBJ1-1; possible D gene TRBD1, 6 bases. This CDR3 spans 13 amino acids. Trimming removed 7 bases at V and 8 bases at J, with 17 bases between. The germline CDR1 and CDR2 sequences are KGHSH and LQKENI. The variable domain in full, with the rest retrieved from reference TRBV18 and TRBJ1-1, is NAGVMQNPRHLVRRRGQEARLRCSPMKGHSHVYWYRQLPEEGLKFMVYLQKENIIDESGMPKERFSAEFPKEGPSILRIQQVVRGDSAAYFCASFPSGDAEAFFGQGTRLTVV.

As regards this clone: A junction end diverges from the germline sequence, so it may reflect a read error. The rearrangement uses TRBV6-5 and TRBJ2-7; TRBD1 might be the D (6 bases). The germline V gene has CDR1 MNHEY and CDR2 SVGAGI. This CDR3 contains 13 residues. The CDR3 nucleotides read TGTGCCAGCAGCACTCTCCGGGACACCATATTCCGGTTC. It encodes CASSTLRDTIFRF.

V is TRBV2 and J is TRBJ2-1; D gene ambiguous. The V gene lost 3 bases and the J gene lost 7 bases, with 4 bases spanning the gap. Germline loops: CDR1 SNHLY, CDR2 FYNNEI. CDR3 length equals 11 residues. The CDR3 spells CASSEMNEQFF. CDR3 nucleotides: TGTGCCAGCAGTGAGATGAATGAGCAGTTCTTC.

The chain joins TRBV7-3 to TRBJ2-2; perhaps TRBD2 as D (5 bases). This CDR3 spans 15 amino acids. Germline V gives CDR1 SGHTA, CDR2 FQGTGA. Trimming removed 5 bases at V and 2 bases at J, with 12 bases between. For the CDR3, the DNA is TGTGCCAGCAGCCCCAAGGACTTAAACACCGGGGAGCTGTTTTTT. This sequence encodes CASSPKDLNTGELFF.

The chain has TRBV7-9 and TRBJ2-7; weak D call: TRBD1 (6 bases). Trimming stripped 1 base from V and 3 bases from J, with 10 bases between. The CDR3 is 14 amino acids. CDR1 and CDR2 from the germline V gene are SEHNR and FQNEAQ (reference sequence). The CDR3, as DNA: TGTGCCAGCAGCTTAGAGGGGGTGTACTACGAGCAGTACTTC. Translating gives CASSLEGVYYEQYF.

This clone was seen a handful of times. The DNA for the CDR3 is TGTGCCAGCAGGCGGACTTTTGGCTCCTACAATGAGCAGTTCTTC. This gives the protein CASRRTFGSYNEQFF. The rearrangement joins TRBV6-5 to TRBJ2-1; D possibly corresponds to TRBD2 (5 bases). Between the trimmed V and J ends, which lost 6 bases and 0 bases, there was a span of 12 bases. Germline CDR1 and CDR2: MNHEY and SVGAGI. There are 15 residues in the CDR3.

This chain's CDR3 is CASSSSLARNKDEQYF. The CDR3 nucleotides are TGTGCCAGCAGTTCGTCGCTAGCGCGAAATAAGGACGAGCAGTACTTC. The V gene is TRBV6-6, the J gene TRBJ2-7; possibly TRBD2 for D (6 bases). Looked up from germline, CDR1 is MNHNY and CDR2 is SVGAGI (reference sequence). The CDR3 has 16 residues. V dropped 4 bases and J dropped 5 bases, with 21 bases sitting between them.

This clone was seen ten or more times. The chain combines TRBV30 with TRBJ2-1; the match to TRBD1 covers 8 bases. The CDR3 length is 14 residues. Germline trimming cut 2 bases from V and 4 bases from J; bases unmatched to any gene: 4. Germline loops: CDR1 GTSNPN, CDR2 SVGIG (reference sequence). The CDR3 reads CAWSFRTGYNEQFF. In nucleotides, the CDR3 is TGTGCCTGGAGTTTCCGGACAGGGTACAATGAGCAGTTCTTC. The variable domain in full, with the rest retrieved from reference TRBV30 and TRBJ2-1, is SQTIHQWPATLVQPVGSPLSLECTVEGTSNPNLYWYRQAAGRGLQLLFYSVGIGQISSEVPQNLSASRPQDRQFILSSKKLLLSDSGFYLCAWSFRTGYNEQFFGPGTRLTVL.

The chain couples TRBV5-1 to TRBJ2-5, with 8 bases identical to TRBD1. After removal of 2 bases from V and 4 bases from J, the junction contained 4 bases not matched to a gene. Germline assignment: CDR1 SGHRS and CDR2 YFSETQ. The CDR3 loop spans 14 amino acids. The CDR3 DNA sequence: TGCGCCAGCAGCTTCGGGACAGGTTTAGAGACCCAGTACTTC. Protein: CASSFGTGLETQYF.

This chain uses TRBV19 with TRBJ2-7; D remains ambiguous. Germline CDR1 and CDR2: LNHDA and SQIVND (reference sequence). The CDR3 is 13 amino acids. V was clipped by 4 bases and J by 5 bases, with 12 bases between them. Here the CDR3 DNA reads TGTGCCAGTAGTAGAACTCGGACGGACGAGCAGTACTTC. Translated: CASSRTRTDEQYF.

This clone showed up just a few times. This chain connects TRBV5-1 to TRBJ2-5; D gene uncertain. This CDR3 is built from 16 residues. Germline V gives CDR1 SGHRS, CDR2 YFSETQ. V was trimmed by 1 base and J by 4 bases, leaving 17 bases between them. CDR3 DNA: TGCGCCAGCAGCTTGCAACCTGAGGTGATAGGAGAGACCCAGTACTTC. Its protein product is CASSLQPEVIGETQYF.

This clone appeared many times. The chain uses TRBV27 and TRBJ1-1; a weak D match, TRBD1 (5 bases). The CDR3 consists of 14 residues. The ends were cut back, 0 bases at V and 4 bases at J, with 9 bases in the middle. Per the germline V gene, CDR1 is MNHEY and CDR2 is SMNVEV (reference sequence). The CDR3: CASSLSQGTTEAFF. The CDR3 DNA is TGTGCCAGCAGTTTATCGCAGGGAACCACTGAAGCTTTCTTT.

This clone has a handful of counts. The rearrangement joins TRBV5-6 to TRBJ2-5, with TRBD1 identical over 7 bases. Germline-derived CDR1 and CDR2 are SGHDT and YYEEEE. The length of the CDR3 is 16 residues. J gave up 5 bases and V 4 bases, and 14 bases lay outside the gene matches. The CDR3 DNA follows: TGTGCCAGCAGCCAACCCGGGACAGCCGATCAGGAGACCCAGTACTTC. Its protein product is CASSQPGTADQETQYF.

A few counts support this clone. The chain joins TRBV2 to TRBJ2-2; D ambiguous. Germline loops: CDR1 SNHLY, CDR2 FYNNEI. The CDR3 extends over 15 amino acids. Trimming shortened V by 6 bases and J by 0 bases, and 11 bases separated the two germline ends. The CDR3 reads CASSNAFPNTGELFF. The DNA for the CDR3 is TGTGCCAGCAGCAATGCTTTTCCGAACACCGGGGAGCTGTTTTTT.

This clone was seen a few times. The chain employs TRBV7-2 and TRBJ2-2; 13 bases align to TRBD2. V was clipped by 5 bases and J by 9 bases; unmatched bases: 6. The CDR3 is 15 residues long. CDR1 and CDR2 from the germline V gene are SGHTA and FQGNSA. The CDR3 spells CASSPKTSGRRELFF. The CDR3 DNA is TGTGCCAGCAGCCCCAAGACTAGCGGGAGGAGGGAGCTGTTTTTT. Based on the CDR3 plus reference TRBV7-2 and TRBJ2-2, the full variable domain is GAGVSQSPSNKVTEKGKDVELRCDPISGHTALYWYRQSLGQGLEFLIYFQGNSAPDKSGLPSDRFSAERTGGSVSTLTIQRTQQEDSAVYLCASSPKTSGRRELFFGEGSRLTVL.